Presented here are 11 T cell receptor beta chains from one specimen sequenced in a study of T cells in Graves' hyperthyroidism and ophthalmopathy. Authors of the study amplified TCR beta CDR3 regions from RNA transcripts. First-round RT-PCR of the TCR CDR3 relied on the HTBI primer set. From the multiplex PCR reads, TCRdb called clonotypes with MiXCR, one entry per CDR3 protein. Here the sample spans a few hundred thousand distinct CDR3 sequences, approximately 44% being singletons. The sequenced sample was peripheral blood or thyroid tissue (not recorded which). The receptors derive from a woman aged 18-35 years with Graves' hyperthyroidism.

This clonotype was seen at least ten times. This sequence joins TRBV4-1 and TRBJ2-5; D is perhaps TRBD1 or TRBD2 (6 bases each). CDR3 length: 16 amino acids. Germline V gene data show CDR1 as MGHRA and CDR2 as YSYEKL. V lost 0 bases, J lost 5 bases, and 16 bases lay in between. The CDR3 spells CASSQDSGARSETQYF. CDR3 sequence (DNA): TGCGCCAGCAGCCAAGATTCGGGGGCGCGGTCGGAGACCCAGTACTTC.

The rearrangement joins TRBV29-1 to TRBJ1-1; TRBD1 aligns across 9 bases. The V and J ends lost 7 bases and 1 base, in that order; junction bases with no gene match: 4. The CDR3 is made up of 13 amino acids. Germline values: CDR1 SQVTM, CDR2 ANQGSEA. Here the CDR3 reads CSAPGQGNTEAFF. The CDR3 coding sequence is TGCAGCGCCCCGGGACAGGGGAACACTGAAGCTTTCTTT.

This clonotype was seen a handful of times. The V call is TRBV12-5, the J call TRBJ2-7; TRBD2 matches 13 bases. Germline values: CDR1 LGHNT, CDR2 FRNRAP. This CDR3 spans 20 amino acids. V dropped 4 bases and J dropped 2; count of bases not matched to a gene: 17. In DNA form, the CDR3 reads TGTGCTAGTGGTTCTACACCCCCCGGACTAGCGGGAGTGCGACCCTACGAGCAGTACTTC. Translated, it gives CASGSTPPGLAGVRPYEQYF.

This clonotype was recorded at least ten times. J is TRBJ2-5 and V is TRBV24-1; either TRBD1 or TRBD2 may fit D (5 bases each). The CDR3 length is 14 residues. V lost 9 bases and J lost 2, with 15 bases in between. Germline V gene lookup returns CDR1 KGHDR and CDR2 SFDVKD. CDR3 in DNA: TGTGCCACCGTAGGACGGGACGTTCAAGAGACCCAGTACTTC. Amino acids: CATVGRDVQETQYF.

The chain links TRBV12-3 or TRBV12-4 to TRBJ2-7; a possible D gene is TRBD2 (7 bases). The CDR3 is 13 residues long. Trimming cost V 6 bases and J 3 bases, with 12 bases left between them. The CDR3 DNA follows: TGTGCCAGCAGCCGCGGGGGCGGCTACGAGCAGTACTTC. Translating gives CASSRGGGYEQYF.

The chain carries TRBV9 and TRBJ1-2; a weak D match, TRBD1 (5 bases). The V gene lost 4 bases and the J gene lost 6 bases, with 16 bases spanning the gap. In germline, CDR1 is SGDLS, CDR2 YYNGEE. There are 14 residues in the CDR3. CDR3 residues: CASSPGRRTDGYTF. The CDR3 DNA sequence: TGTGCCAGCAGCCCGGGACGTCGAACTGATGGCTACACCTTC.

This clonotype was seen ten or more times. CDR3 amino acids: CASSTHRGGELFF. Here the CDR3 DNA reads TGTGCCAGCAGCACTCACAGGGGCGGGGAGCTGTTTTTT. The chain employs TRBV6-5 and TRBJ2-2; 7 bases agree with TRBD1. CDR1 MNHEY and CDR2 SVGAGI come from the germline V gene. With V trimmed by 6 bases and J by 7 bases, 5 bases remained unmatched. The CDR3 is 13 amino acids.

The table lists this clonotype with many counts. V gene TRBV27 combines with J gene TRBJ1-5, with 9 positions matching TRBD1. The V segment lost 5 bases and the J segment 7 bases; nucleotides outside the gene matches: 6. CDR3 length equals 14 residues. Germline CDR1 and CDR2: MNHEY and SMNVEV (reference sequence). The CDR3 here is CASSQGQGGQPQHF. DNA for the CDR3: TGTGCCAGCAGTCAGGGACAGGGAGGACAGCCCCAGCATTTT.

The chain is built from TRBV7-9 and TRBJ2-7; 10 positions match TRBD2. The CDR3 runs to 13 residues. Looked up from germline, CDR1 is SEHNR and CDR2 is FQNEAQ (reference sequence). CDR3 nucleotide sequence: TGTGCGCACTCAGGGACTAGCGCCGGGGAGCAGTACTTC. Encoded protein: CAHSGTSAGEQYF.

V gene TRBV6-1 combines with J gene TRBJ2-2; tentative D call: TRBD1 (6 bases). The CDR3 is 16 residues long. Trimming shortened V by 8 bases and J by 3 bases, and 19 bases separated the two germline ends. The germline V gene has CDR1 MNHNS and CDR2 SASEGT. The CDR3 region is CASGATPGHHTGELFF. DNA of the CDR3: TGTGCCAGCGGTGCCACACCGGGACACCACACCGGGGAGCTGTTTTTT.

This clonotype was detected many times. The chain couples TRBV30 to TRBJ2-7; TRBD1 agrees at 8 bases. Germline assignment: CDR1 GTSNPN and CDR2 SVGIG (reference sequence). J gave up 4 bases and V 6 bases, and 8 bases lay outside the gene matches. The CDR3 runs 13 residues. The CDR3 reads CACSGTGVYEQYF. In nucleotides, the CDR3 is TGTGCCTGCTCCGGGACAGGAGTATACGAGCAGTACTTC.